This T cell receptor beta chain appears in the sequencing data of a study of cytomegalovirus exposure and HLA in healthy donors. Study results and limitations: The majority of TCR sequences were rare, yet some public TCRs appeared in many donors.

Method: immunoSEQ multiplex PCR; TCRdb's copy keeps in-frame clones and lacks some. The sample holds roughly 70,000 clones, 85% to 95% seen once. About this clone: No antigen is known for it.

The CDR3 length is 15 residues. Germline assignment: CDR1 SGHTA and CDR2 FQGTGA. The V end lost 5 bases, the J end lost 8 bases, and 21 bases lay between the germline ends. This sequence was found in a man aged 18 to 30 in good health and CMV-seronegative. Input material: PBMCs. This chain uses TRBV7-3 with TRBJ1-2; D may be TRBD1 (5 bases). The chain's CDR3 is CASSKEPPDTLGYTF. The CDR3, as DNA: TGTGCCAGCAGCAAAGAGCCCCCGGACACCCTCGGCTACACCTTC.